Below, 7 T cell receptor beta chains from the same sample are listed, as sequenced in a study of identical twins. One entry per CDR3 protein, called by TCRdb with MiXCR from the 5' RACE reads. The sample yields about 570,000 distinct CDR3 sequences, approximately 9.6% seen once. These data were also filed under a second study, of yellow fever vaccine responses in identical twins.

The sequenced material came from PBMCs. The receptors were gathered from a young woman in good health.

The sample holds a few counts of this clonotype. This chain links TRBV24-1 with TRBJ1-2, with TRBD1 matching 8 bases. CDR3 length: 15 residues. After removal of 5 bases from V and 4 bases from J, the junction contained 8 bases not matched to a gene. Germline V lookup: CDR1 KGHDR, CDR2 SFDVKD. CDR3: CATSAAGQGGYGYTF. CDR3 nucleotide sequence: TGTGCCACCAGTGCTGCAGGACAGGGCGGCTATGGCTACACCTTC.

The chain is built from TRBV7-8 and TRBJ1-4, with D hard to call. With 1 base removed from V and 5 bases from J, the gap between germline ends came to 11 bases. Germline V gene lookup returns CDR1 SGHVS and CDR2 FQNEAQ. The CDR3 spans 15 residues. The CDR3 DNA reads TGTGCCAGCAGCTTAGGGGTGGGTCCAAATGAAAAACTGTTTTTT. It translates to CASSLGVGPNEKLFF.

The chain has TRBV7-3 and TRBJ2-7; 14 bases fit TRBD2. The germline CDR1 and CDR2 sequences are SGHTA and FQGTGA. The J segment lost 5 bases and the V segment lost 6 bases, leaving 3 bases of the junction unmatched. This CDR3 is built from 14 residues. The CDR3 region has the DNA TGTGCCAGCAGTAGGACTAGCGGGGGGAACGAGCAGTACTTC. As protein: CASSRTSGGNEQYF. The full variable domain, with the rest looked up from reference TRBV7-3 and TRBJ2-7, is GAGVSQTPSNKVTEKGKYVELRCDPISGHTALYWYRQSLGQGPEFLIYFQGTGAADDSGLPNDRFFAVRPEGSVSTLKIQRTERGDSAVYLCASSRTSGGNEQYFGPGTRLTVT.

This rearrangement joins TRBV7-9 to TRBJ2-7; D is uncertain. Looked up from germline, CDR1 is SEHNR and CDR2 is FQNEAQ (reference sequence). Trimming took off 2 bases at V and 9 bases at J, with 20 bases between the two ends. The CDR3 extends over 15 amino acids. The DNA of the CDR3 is TGTGCCAGCAGCTTAACGCCGATCGGTGCGTTCGGGCAGTACTTC. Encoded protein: CASSLTPIGAFGQYF.

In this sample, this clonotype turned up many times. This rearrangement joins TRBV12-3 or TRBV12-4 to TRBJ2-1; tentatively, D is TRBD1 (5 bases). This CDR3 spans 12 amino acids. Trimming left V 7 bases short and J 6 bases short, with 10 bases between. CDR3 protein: CASNRFVNEQFF. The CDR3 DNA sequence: TGTGCCAGCAACAGGTTCGTCAATGAGCAGTTCTTC.

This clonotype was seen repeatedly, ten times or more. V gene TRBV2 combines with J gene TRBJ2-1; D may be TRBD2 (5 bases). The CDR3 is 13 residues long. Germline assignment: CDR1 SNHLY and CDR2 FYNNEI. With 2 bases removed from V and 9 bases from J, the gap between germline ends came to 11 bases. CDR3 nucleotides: TGTGCCAGCAGTGAATGGACTGAGGGTGAGCAGTTCTTC. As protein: CASSEWTEGEQFF.

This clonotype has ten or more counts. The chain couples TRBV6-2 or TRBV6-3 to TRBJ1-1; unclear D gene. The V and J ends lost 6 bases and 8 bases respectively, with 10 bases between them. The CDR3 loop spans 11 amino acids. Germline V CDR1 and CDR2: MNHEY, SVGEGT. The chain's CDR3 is CASSLKQEAFF. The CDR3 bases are TGTGCCAGCAGCCTAAAACAAGAAGCTTTCTTT.